A single sample gave rise to the 8 T cell receptor beta chains below, sequenced in a study of T cells in localized non-small cell lung cancer. Profiled with immunoSEQ multiplex PCR; TCRdb holds only in-frame clones, not every one. Of over 30,000 clones in the sample, roughly 90% were seen once. Sequenced here: peripheral blood, sampled before any cancer treatment. Source of these receptors: a man between 40 and 69 years old with stage I lung adenocarcinoma.

This chain uses TRBV21-1 with TRBJ2-7; the table's D call TRBD2 went unverified against the DNA. TRBV21-1 is a pseudogene locus. The CDR3 contains 16 residues. The CDR3 region is CASSKAERGSSYEQYF. In DNA, the CDR3 is TGTGCCAGCAGCAAAGCGGAGCGGGGGAGCTCCTACGAGCAGTACTTC.

This sequence joins TRBV7-8 and TRBJ2-3, with D possibly matching TRBD1 (5 bases). There are 16 residues in the CDR3. Germline loops: CDR1 SGHVS, CDR2 FQNEAQ. Trimming took 5 bases from V and 2 from J, leaving 17 bases between them. The CDR3 sequence: CASSDWGRSFTDTQYF. In DNA, the CDR3 is TGTGCCAGCAGCGACTGGGGCAGGAGCTTCACAGATACGCAGTATTTT.

The rearrangement joins TRBV5-1 to TRBJ2-2, with D uncertain. V was trimmed by 0 bases and J by 0 bases, leaving 12 bases between them. Germline values: CDR1 SGHRS, CDR2 YFSETQ. The CDR3 is made up of 17 amino acids. CDR3 residues: CASSLGPLGPNTGELFF. The CDR3 nucleotides read TGCGCCAGCAGCTTGGGACCGCTAGGGCCGAACACCGGGGAGCTGTTTTTT. The full variable domain, its missing parts supplied by reference TRBV5-1 and TRBJ2-2, is KAGVTQTPRYLIKTRGQQVTLSCSPISGHRSVSWYQQTPGQGLQFLFEYFSETQRNKGNFPGRFSGRQFSNSRSEMNVSTLELGDSALYLCASSLGPLGPNTGELFFGEGSRLTVL.

In its sample, this clone was seen once. The rearrangement joins TRBV5-5 to TRBJ2-4, with D tentatively TRBD2 (7 bases). Germline V gene sequence: CDR1 SGHKS, CDR2 YYEKEE (reference sequence). V dropped 0 bases and J dropped 1 base, with 14 bases sitting between them. This CDR3 is 17 amino acids long. The CDR3 loop reads CASSLASAGAAKNIQYF. CDR3 sequence (DNA): TGTGCCAGCAGCTTGGCCTCGGCGGGGGCCGCCAAAAACATTCAGTACTTC.

The J gene is TRBJ2-7, the V gene TRBV5-6, with 9 bases identical to TRBD1. The germline V gene encodes CDR1 SGHDT and CDR2 YYEEEE. The CDR3 has 15 amino acids. Trimming removed 3 bases from V and 3 bases from J; junction bases left unmatched: 7. CDR3 in amino acids: CASSSTGTGFYEQYF. The DNA of the CDR3 is TGTGCCAGCAGCTCAACCGGGACAGGGTTCTACGAGCAGTACTTC.

This sequence joins TRBV28 and TRBJ2-7, with TRBD1 matching over 9 bases. Germline V lookup: CDR1 MDHEN, CDR2 SYDVKM. The CDR3 runs 14 residues. Trimming took 6 bases from V and 3 from J; bases not matched to a gene: 6. CDR3 region: CASRVQGAGYEQYF. The DNA of the CDR3 is TGTGCCAGCAGGGTACAGGGGGCAGGCTACGAGCAGTACTTC.

This clone appeared a single time. The chain combines TRBV2 with TRBJ1-2, with D tentatively TRBD1 (5 bases). Germline lookup yields CDR1 SNHLY and CDR2 FYNNEI. This CDR3 region has 15 residues. V was pared by 5 bases and J by 1 base, with 14 bases between. CDR3 protein: CASSNNSGINYGYTF. CDR3 DNA sequence: TGTGCCAGCAGTAACAACTCAGGGATTAACTATGGCTACACCTTC.

The genes are TRBV5-8 and TRBJ1-2; 8 bases are a match to TRBD1. With V trimmed by 4 bases and J by 4 bases, 6 bases remained unmatched. Germline V gives CDR1 SGHTS, CDR2 YDEGEE. The CDR3 is made up of 14 amino acids. This CDR3 reads CASSLRGPFYGYTF. Here the CDR3 DNA reads TGTGCCAGCAGCCTCAGGGGGCCTTTCTATGGCTACACCTTC.